These 11 T cell receptor beta chains originate from one sample sequenced in a study of blood T cell repertoires in COVID-19. Only in-frame clones appear in the TCRdb table, and some are missing; sequencing was by immunoSEQ multiplex PCR. Among 140,000 to 150,000 clones listed, around 86% were seen once. What was sequenced was PBMCs or T cells enriched from blood (not recorded which). Receptor source: a man aged 55 to 70 who had recovered from COVID-19.

This chain connects TRBV12-3 or TRBV12-4 to TRBJ1-5, with a tentative D call TRBD1 (5 bases). V lost 6 bases and J lost 6, with 12 bases in between. This CDR3 has 13 residues. DNA for the CDR3: TGTGCCAGCAGACGGGGGAGTATTCAGCCCCAGCATTTT. Its protein product is CASRRGSIQPQHF.

This chain joins TRBV19 and TRBJ2-3; TRBD2 is a possible D gene (5 bases). Germline V gene data show CDR1 as LNHDA and CDR2 as SQIVND (reference sequence). V lost 0 bases and J lost 0, with 10 bases in between. This CDR3 contains 16 residues. The CDR3 loop is CASSIDRTHSTDTQYF. Written as DNA, the CDR3 is TGTGCCAGTAGTATAGATCGGACTCATAGCACAGATACGCAGTATTTT. Variable domain in full (rest from reference TRBV19 and TRBJ2-3): DGGITQSPKYLFRKEGQNVTLSCEQNLNHDAMYWYRQDPGQGLRLIYYSQIVNDFQKGDIAEGYSVSREKKESFPLTVTSAQKNPTAFYLCASSIDRTHSTDTQYFGPGTRLTVL.

This chain uses TRBV18 with TRBJ1-1, with D possibly matching TRBD1 (6 bases). Trimming pared 5 bases from V and 4 bases from J, leaving 11 bases between. Germline CDR1 reads KGHSH; CDR2 reads LQKENI. This CDR3 contains 13 residues. CDR3 sequence: CASSDRGGTEAFF. DNA of the CDR3: TGTGCCAGCTCAGATAGGGGGGGCACTGAAGCTTTCTTT. The full variable domain, in which reference TRBV18 and TRBJ1-1 provide the parts outside the CDR3, is NAGVMQNPRHLVRRRGQEARLRCSPMKGHSHVYWYRQLPEEGLKFMVYLQKENIIDESGMPKERFSAEFPKEGPSILRIQQVVRGDSAAYFCASSDRGGTEAFFGQGTRLTVV.

The V call is TRBV4-1, the J call TRBJ1-2; perhaps TRBD1 as D (6 bases). Germline V lookup: CDR1 MGHRA, CDR2 YSYEKL. The length of the CDR3 is 14 residues. Trimming left V 2 bases short and J 2 bases short, with 9 bases between. This CDR3 is CASSQTQGNYGYTF. CDR3 sequence (DNA): TGCGCCAGCAGCCAAACCCAGGGGAACTATGGCTACACCTTC.

The chain recombines TRBV27 with TRBJ1-6, with D unresolved. Germline V gene sequence: CDR1 MNHEY, CDR2 SMNVEV (reference sequence). The CDR3 is 15 residues long. V lost 2 bases to trimming and J lost 0 bases, with 5 bases between them. CDR3 in amino acids: CASSLVSSYNSPLHF. CDR3 sequence (DNA): TGTGCCAGCAGTTTAGTGAGCTCCTATAATTCACCCCTCCACTTT.

The chain couples TRBV5-1 to TRBJ2-2; 9 bases fit TRBD1. This CDR3 is built from 17 residues. Germline values: CDR1 SGHRS, CDR2 YFSETQ. The V segment lost 4 bases and the J segment 6 bases; nucleotides outside the gene matches: 13. The CDR3 loop is CASSRRGQGAKPGELFF. CDR3 nucleotides: TGCGCCAGCAGCCGAAGGGGACAGGGCGCCAAACCCGGGGAGCTGTTTTTT.

The V and J genes are TRBV5-8 and TRBJ2-5, with 7 nucleotides matching TRBD1. The CDR3 contains 16 residues. The V segment lost 6 bases and the J segment 4 bases; nucleotides outside the gene matches: 15. Germline V gene data show CDR1 as SGHTS and CDR2 as YDEGEE. CDR3 DNA: TGTGCCAGCACCCCGTTGACAGGGACGCTTGGAGAGACCCAGTACTTC. Encoded protein: CASTPLTGTLGETQYF.

The V and J genes are TRBV11-2 and TRBJ2-1; D remains ambiguous. Between the trimmed V and J ends, which lost 1 base and 10 bases, there was a span of 8 bases. CDR3 length equals 12 residues. Looked up from germline, CDR1 is SGHAT and CDR2 is FQNNGV. The DNA of the CDR3 is TGTGCCAGCAGCTTAGCCCCGAGGGAGCAGTTCTTC. Amino acids: CASSLAPREQFF.

The chain recombines TRBV28 with TRBJ2-7; a weak D match, TRBD1 (7 bases). CDR1 and CDR2 (germline): MDHEN, SYDVKM. This CDR3 comprises 15 residues. Trimming removed 7 bases from V and 4 bases from J, with 20 bases in between. This chain's CDR3 is CASTTTQGDSYEQYF. The CDR3 DNA is TGTGCCAGCACCACCACCCAGGGGGACTCTTACGAGCAGTACTTC. Full variable domain (missing parts from reference TRBV28 and TRBJ2-7): DVKVTQSSRYLVKRTGEKVFLECVQDMDHENMFWYRQDPGLGLRLIYFSYDVKMKEKGDIPEGYSVSREKKERFSLILESASTNQTSMYLCASTTTQGDSYEQYFGPGTRLTVT.

The chain couples TRBV5-4 to TRBJ1-6; no definite D call. Germline V lookup: CDR1 SGHNT, CDR2 YYREEE (reference sequence). The CDR3 is 13 amino acids. Between the trimmed V and J ends, which lost 0 bases and 10 bases, there was a span of 8 bases. DNA for the CDR3: TGTGCCAGCAGCTTGGAGAGGGAATCACCCCTCCACTTT. Residues: CASSLERESPLHF.

This chain links TRBV3-1 (or the pseudogene TRBV3-2) with TRBJ1-6, with 9 bases that match TRBD1. Per germline, CDR1 LGHDT and CDR2 YNNKEL (reference sequence). The CDR3 has 16 amino acids. Trimming at V came to 3 bases and at J to 6 bases, leaving 6 bases not matched to a gene. The CDR3 spells CASSHGQGSGNSPLHF. The CDR3 DNA sequence: TGTGCCAGCAGCCATGGACAGGGGAGCGGTAATTCACCCCTCCACTTT.